This entry describes one TCR beta chain. Antigen specificity is unknown. The sample originates from a study of human T cells and chemical hapten exposure. The study, taken as a whole, reports: Alopecia affected the donors, so their immune response may differ from healthy people's. Those TCRs sitting above 1 in 1000 frequency stayed the same with DPC sensitization. Expanded TCR sets contained significantly more large CDR3 similarity clusters than controls.

TCRdb independently ran MiXCR on the RACE reads; one entry per CDR3 protein. The table includes fewer than 150,000 distinct CDR3 sequences, around an eighth detected once. CDR3 length: 11 residues. V was clipped by 7 bases and J by 9 bases; unmatched bases: 3. Germline CDR1 is MNHNY and CDR2 is SVGAGI (reference sequence). The time point was: pre-sensitization, week 0. The treatment: therapeutic diphenylcyclopropenone sensitization with weekly scalp DPC. Blood was collected ahead of every patch test applied. The sequence was collected from a woman younger than 35 with alopecia areata. Some clones in this sample may be carry-over from other donors' samples. Sequenced here: whole blood, sampled in connection with sensitization to the hapten diphenylcyclopropenone (DPC). The chain couples TRBV6-6 to TRBJ2-1; 7 bases fit TRBD2. The CDR3 DNA is TGTGCCAGCACCTGGGGGGGTGAGCAGTTCTTC. Its protein is CASTWGGEQFF.